What follows are 20 T cell receptor beta chains derived from one specimen sequenced in a study of shared clonotypes between healthy human individuals. Clones were sequenced by immunoSEQ multiplex PCR, and TCRdb holds only the in-frame ones, with some missing. Among roughly 680,000 clones listed, roughly 72% were seen once. The sample comprised memory CD4+ T cells sorted from blood. The subset denotes: CD45RA-negative fraction. These receptors originate from a woman in her twenties or thirties in good health.

This clone was counted many times. J is TRBJ1-2 and V is TRBV6-5; D not certain. The V end was cut by 6 bases, the J end by 7 bases, with 12 bases between. This CDR3 has 12 amino acids. Germline assignment: CDR1 MNHEY and CDR2 SVGAGI. The CDR3 DNA follows: TGTGCCAGCAGGTTCAGTAAGGGTGGCTACACCTTC. Translated, it gives CASRFSKGGYTF.

The V and J genes are TRBV6-6 and TRBJ2-7; D call uncertain. The CDR3 is 13 amino acids. Trimming cost V 7 bases and J 3 bases, with 13 bases left between them. Germline lookup yields CDR1 MNHNY and CDR2 SVGAGI (reference sequence). CDR3 sequence (DNA): TGTGCCAGCAACGACAACCCCATCTACGAGCAGTACTTC. This translates into CASNDNPIYEQYF.

The CDR3 protein is CAISPGDANEKLFF. CDR3 DNA: TGTGCCATCAGCCCGGGGGACGCTAATGAAAAACTGTTTTTT. This chain links TRBV10-3 with TRBJ1-4; perhaps TRBD1 as D (5 bases). Germline CDR1 ENHRY, CDR2 SYGVKD. Trimming shortened V by 6 bases and J by 3 bases, and 11 bases separated the two germline ends. The CDR3 spans 14 residues.

The J gene is TRBJ2-3, the V gene TRBV2, with TRBD1 as a possible D gene (5 bases). The CDR3 length is 13 residues. V lost 5 bases and J 3 bases, leaving 9 bases between the germline ends. Germline values: CDR1 SNHLY, CDR2 FYNNEI. This CDR3 is CASSIRQTDTQYF. The CDR3 nucleotides read TGTGCCAGCAGTATACGACAGACAGATACGCAGTATTTT.

This chain joins TRBV6-1 and TRBJ1-2; 8 nucleotides agree with TRBD1. Germline assignment: CDR1 MNHNS and CDR2 SASEGT. The CDR3 has 16 residues. Trimming removed 2 bases from V and 0 bases from J; junction bases left unmatched: 5. CDR3 sequence: CASSELGTGANYGYTF. The CDR3 nucleotides read TGTGCCAGCAGTGAACTCGGGACAGGAGCTAACTATGGCTACACCTTC.

V is TRBV7-9 and J is TRBJ1-2; D gene ambiguous. CDR1 and CDR2 from the germline V gene are SEHNR and FQNEAQ (reference sequence). Trimming removed 2 bases from V and 0 bases from J, with 13 bases in between. The CDR3 runs to 16 residues. The CDR3 nucleotides are TGTGCCAGCAGCTTACGTCCCCCAGGAACTAACTATGGCTACACCTTC. Translated, it gives CASSLRPPGTNYGYTF.

This rearrangement joins TRBV19 to TRBJ2-7; D tentatively reads TRBD1 or TRBD2 (7 bases each). V gave up 6 bases and J gave up 3 bases, with 18 bases separating them. The CDR3 has 15 amino acids. From germline, CDR1 is LNHDA and CDR2 SQIVND (reference sequence). The CDR3 nucleotides read TGTGCCAGTAGCGTCCAGGGGGGGGATCACTACGAGCAGTACTTC. Translation: CASSVQGGDHYEQYF.

V and J are TRBV6-6 and TRBJ1-5, with a weak D call TRBD1 (6 bases). The CDR3 is made up of 15 amino acids. CDR1 and CDR2 (germline): MNHNY, SVGAGI (reference sequence). Trimming removed 6 bases at V and 0 bases at J, with 12 bases between. The CDR3 DNA follows: TGTGCCAGCAGCTGGGGGGGGGCTAGCAATCAGCCCCAGCATTTT. Its protein product is CASSWGGASNQPQHF.

The chain combines TRBV5-1 with TRBJ2-7; D might be TRBD2 (6 bases). With 2 bases removed from V and 6 bases from J, the gap between germline ends came to 18 bases. This CDR3 contains 15 residues. Germline V gives CDR1 SGHRS, CDR2 YFSETQ. The DNA of the CDR3 is TGCGCCAGCAGCTTCCGACTAGGCATCATGAGCGAGCAGTACTTC. Encoded protein: CASSFRLGIMSEQYF.

The genes are TRBV6-1 and TRBJ1-4; unclear D gene. CDR3 length equals 16 residues. Trimming took off 0 bases at V and 4 bases at J, with 12 bases between the two ends. Germline V gives CDR1 MNHNS, CDR2 SASEGT. The DNA for the CDR3 is TGTGCCAGCAGTGAAGCGGTAGGGCTGATTAATGAAAAACTGTTTTTT. Translated, it gives CASSEAVGLINEKLFF.

The gene calls are TRBV4-2 and TRBJ2-7, with a tentative D call TRBD2 (6 bases). The CDR3 length is 13 residues. V lost 2 bases and J lost 3, with 8 bases in between. Germline lookup yields CDR1 LGHNA and CDR2 YNFKEQ. CDR3 nucleotides: TGTGCCAGCAGCCAATCGGAGGGCTACGAGCAGTACTTC. Translated: CASSQSEGYEQYF.

The genes are TRBV30 and TRBJ2-1; 10 bases agree with TRBD1. The CDR3 contains 14 residues. V shed 0 bases, J shed 9 bases, and the junction held 5 bases outside the gene matches. Per the germline V gene, CDR1 is GTSNPN and CDR2 is SVGIG (reference sequence). The CDR3 region has the DNA TGTGCCTGGAGTGTTGGGACAGGGGTTGGTGAGCAGTTCTTC. Amino acids: CAWSVGTGVGEQFF.

The chain has TRBV6-1 and TRBJ2-1; 10 nucleotides align to TRBD2. Germline-derived CDR1 and CDR2 are MNHNS and SASEGT. Unmatched junction bases numbered 12, after V lost 2 bases and J lost 2 bases. This CDR3 spans 19 amino acids. CDR3 DNA: TGTGCCAGCAGTGAAAGGGGCCAGAGAACTAGCGGGACCTACAATGAGCAGTTCTTC. The encoded protein is CASSERGQRTSGTYNEQFF.

There are many counts of this clone. The rearrangement links TRBV5-1 to TRBJ2-3, with D tentatively TRBD2 (6 bases). The V gene lost 2 bases and the J gene lost 2 bases, with 15 bases spanning the gap. Germline V gene data show CDR1 as SGHRS and CDR2 as YFSETQ. The CDR3 runs to 16 residues. The CDR3 DNA sequence: TGCGCCAGCAGCTTTTCGTCTGGCGGGAACACAGATACGCAGTATTTT. Its translation is CASSFSSGGNTDTQYF.

The chain combines TRBV5-4 with TRBJ2-1; possibly TRBD1 for D (5 bases). Trimming left V 2 bases short and J 3 bases short, with 15 bases between. CDR3 length: 16 amino acids. Germline CDR1 SGHNT, CDR2 YYREEE (reference sequence). CDR3 nucleotides: TGTGCCAGCAGCTTTAAAAATGTCCAGGGCTACAATGAGCAGTTCTTC. Translated, it gives CASSFKNVQGYNEQFF.

The gene calls are TRBV6-6 and TRBJ1-3; D is unclear. The CDR3 has 12 amino acids. V lost 8 bases and J 0 bases, leaving 5 bases between the germline ends. Germline V gene lookup returns CDR1 MNHNY and CDR2 SVGAGI (reference sequence). The CDR3 loop reads CASLASGNTIYF. CDR3 nucleotides: TGTGCCAGCCTAGCCTCTGGAAACACCATATATTTT.

The rearrangement uses TRBV18 and TRBJ2-7, with D hard to call. There are 13 residues in the CDR3. The V end lost 3 bases, the J end lost 0 bases, and 6 bases lay between the germline ends. The germline gives CDR1 KGHSH, CDR2 LQKENI. The CDR3 DNA reads TGTGCCAGCTCACCTGACACCTCCTACGAGCAGTACTTC. It translates to CASSPDTSYEQYF.

J is TRBJ1-5 and V is TRBV28; perhaps TRBD1 as D (5 bases). Germline assignment: CDR1 MDHEN and CDR2 SYDVKM. V was cut by 1 base and J by 1 base, with 11 bases left in between. This CDR3 is built from 16 residues. CDR3 region: CASSLLGRASNQPQHF. CDR3 nucleotide sequence: TGTGCCAGCAGTTTATTGGGCAGGGCAAGCAATCAGCCCCAGCATTTT. Using reference TRBV28 and TRBJ1-5 for the parts outside the CDR3, the full variable domain is DVKVTQSSRYLVKRTGEKVFLECVQDMDHENMFWYRQDPGLGLRLIYFSYDVKMKEKGDIPEGYSVSREKKERFSLILESASTNQTSMYLCASSLLGRASNQPQHFGDGTRLSIL.

The J gene is TRBJ2-7, the V gene TRBV6-6; TRBD1 is a possible D gene (6 bases). In germline, CDR1 is MNHNY, CDR2 SVGAGI (reference sequence). With 0 bases removed from V and 6 bases from J, the gap between germline ends came to 18 bases. The CDR3 length is 16 residues. The CDR3 DNA reads as TGTGCCAGCAGTTACTCGGGGGCTAAAGGGATCGCCGAGCAGTACTTC. This encodes CASSYSGAKGIAEQYF.

The chain links TRBV28 to TRBJ2-7, with a tentative D call TRBD1 (6 bases). Germline V CDR1 and CDR2: MDHEN, SYDVKM. The length of the CDR3 is 15 residues. The ends were cut back, 4 bases at V and 0 bases at J, with 13 bases in the middle. The CDR3 coding sequence is TGTGCCAGCAGTTCCCCAGGGGCGGGCTCCTACGAGCAGTACTTC. It encodes CASSSPGAGSYEQYF.